This TCR beta chain was observed in a study of T cells in Graves' hyperthyroidism and ophthalmopathy. Thyroid ultrasound and orbital computed tomography, with clinical symptoms and serum thyroxine and TRAb, informed diagnoses. From RNA transcripts, TCR beta CDR3 regions were amplified. An initial round of RT-PCR targeting the TCR CDR3 relied on the HTBI primer set. TCRdb passed the multiplex PCR reads through MiXCR, listing each CDR3 protein once. The sample holds around 340,000 distinct CDR3 sequences, 15% to 20% seen once. The trim removed 2 bases at V and 1 base at J, leaving 4 bases unmatched. The CDR3 totals 16 residues. Germline V CDR1 and CDR2: SGHRS, YFSETQ. This clonotype was recorded at least ten times.

The chain couples TRBV5-1 to TRBJ2-2, with 8 nucleotides matching TRBD2. This TCR came from a middle-aged woman with Graves' ophthalmopathy. The material sequenced was blood. CDR3 amino acids: CASSFPSGRNTGELFF. The CDR3 DNA reads as TGCGCCAGCAGCTTCCCTAGCGGGCGGAACACCGGGGAGCTGTTTTTT.